These 17 T cell receptor beta chains originate from one sample sequenced in a study of T cells after yellow fever vaccination. TCRdb analysed the 5' RACE reads with MiXCR anew, one entry per CDR3 protein. The sample contains approximately 330,000 distinct CDR3 sequences, around 12% of which appear only once. The sequencing here drew on CD4+ T cells sorted from PBMCs, taken 15 days after the yellow fever booster vaccination. All receptors derive from a man aged 18 to 30 who received the YFV17D yellow fever vaccine.

The chain recombines TRBV20-1 with TRBJ1-2, with no clear D. Trimming took 0 bases from V and 4 from J, leaving 6 bases between them. The length of the CDR3 is 12 residues. The germline gives CDR1 DFQATT, CDR2 SNEGSKA (reference sequence). The CDR3 DNA reads TGCAGTGCTAGAGACATCCTCTATGGCTACACCTTC. This codes for CSARDILYGYTF.

This sequence joins TRBV4-3 and TRBJ1-2; no firm D call. Germline CDR1 LGHNA, CDR2 YSLEER. Trimming took off 0 bases at V and 0 bases at J, with 17 bases between the two ends. This CDR3 has 18 amino acids. The CDR3 DNA reads TGCGCCAGCAGCCAAGAAAGTCCCAGAACAAATTCTAACTATGGCTACACCTTC. Encoded protein: CASSQESPRTNSNYGYTF.

There are a few counts of this clonotype. The CDR3 protein is CASSPLAGNTIYF. The CDR3 DNA follows: TGTGCCAGCAGCCCCCTCGCGGGAAACACCATATATTTT. The V and J genes are TRBV7-2 and TRBJ1-3; D is unclear. With 5 bases removed from V and 4 bases from J, the gap between germline ends came to 9 bases. The CDR3 consists of 13 residues. Germline CDR1 and CDR2: SGHTA and FQGNSA.

This clonotype has only a few counts. V and J are TRBV10-3 and TRBJ2-1; 15 nucleotides line up with TRBD2. J lost 9 bases, V lost 9 bases, and 9 bases had no gene match. CDR1 and CDR2 from the germline V gene are ENHRY and SYGVKD. CDR3 length: 15 amino acids. The CDR3 region has the DNA TGTGCCATGGGACTAGCGGGGGGCGCAGCGGGTGAGCAGTTCTTC. Protein sequence: CAMGLAGGAAGEQFF.

This clonotype was picked up a small number of times. The chain has TRBV5-6 and TRBJ2-3; TRBD2 aligns across 10 bases. From germline, CDR1 is SGHDT and CDR2 YYEEEE. The CDR3 runs 16 residues. V lost 4 bases, J lost 4 bases, and 9 bases stayed unmatched. CDR3 DNA sequence: TGTGCCAGCAGCCCACCCAGCGGGGGGGCCCCAGATACGCAGTATTTT. Protein sequence: CASSPPSGGAPDTQYF. Complete variable domain (other parts from reference TRBV5-6 and TRBJ2-3): DAGVTQSPTHLIKTRGQQVTLRCSPKSGHDTVSWYQQALGQGPQFIFQYYEEEERQRGNFPDRFSGHQFPNYSSELNVNALLLGDSALYLCASSPPSGGAPDTQYFGPGTRLTVL.

In its sample, this clonotype was seen a few times. The chain has TRBV6-5 and TRBJ2-3; D gene unclear. The CDR3 consists of 14 residues. Trimming stripped 2 bases from V and 8 bases from J, with 14 bases between. The germline gives CDR1 MNHEY, CDR2 SVGAGI. The DNA for the CDR3 is TGTGCCAGCAGTTACCCGACGGCGGCAGGTACGCAGTATTTT. This codes for CASSYPTAAGTQYF.

V gene TRBV12-3 or TRBV12-4 combines with J gene TRBJ2-1; 10 bases map to TRBD2. J lost 3 bases, V lost 6 bases, and 11 bases had no gene match. The CDR3 has 17 amino acids. The DNA for the CDR3 is TGTGCCAGCAGCGCCTCCGCTAGCGGGGGCCGCTACAATGAGCAGTTCTTC. Translation: CASSASASGGRYNEQFF.

This clonotype was recorded many times. The chain uses TRBV5-5 and TRBJ2-2; D uncertain. CDR1 and CDR2 (germline): SGHKS, YYEKEE (reference sequence). The CDR3 extends over 14 amino acids. The V gene lost 3 bases and the J gene lost 2 bases, with 8 bases spanning the gap. CDR3: CASSWDRNTGELFF. The CDR3 DNA reads TGTGCCAGCAGCTGGGATCGAAACACCGGGGAGCTGTTTTTT.

This clonotype was seen a few times. This chain links TRBV19 with TRBJ1-1, with D possibly being TRBD1 (6 bases). The V gene's germline CDR1 is LNHDA and CDR2 SQIVND (reference sequence). The CDR3 has 13 amino acids. Between the trimmed V and J ends, which lost 8 bases and 1 base, there was a span of 11 bases. The CDR3 nucleotides read TGTGCCAGTCAGACAGGCTGGAACACTGAAGCTTTCTTT. This sequence encodes CASQTGWNTEAFF.

The V gene is TRBV20-1, the J gene TRBJ2-1, with D tentatively TRBD2 (5 bases). The germline V gene encodes CDR1 DFQATT and CDR2 SNEGSKA (reference sequence). Trimming left V 3 bases short and J 0 bases short, with 9 bases between. The CDR3 consists of 14 residues. CDR3 region: CSARRSGSYNEQFF. As DNA, the CDR3 is TGCAGTGCTAGGCGGAGCGGCTCCTACAATGAGCAGTTCTTC.

The chain has TRBV19 and TRBJ2-3; D might be TRBD2 (6 bases). Trimming shortened V by 7 bases and J by 2 bases, and 22 bases separated the two germline ends. The CDR3 consists of 17 residues. Germline values: CDR1 LNHDA, CDR2 SQIVND (reference sequence). In nucleotides, the CDR3 is TGTGCCAGTACATCCCAAGCGGGCCGGGCGATCACAGATACGCAGTATTTT. Its translation is CASTSQAGRAITDTQYF. Full variable domain (rest looked up from reference TRBV19 and TRBJ2-3): DGGITQSPKYLFRKEGQNVTLSCEQNLNHDAMYWYRQDPGQGLRLIYYSQIVNDFQKGDIAEGYSVSREKKESFPLTVTSAQKNPTAFYLCASTSQAGRAITDTQYFGPGTRLTVL.

This clonotype was seen a handful of times. The gene calls are TRBV6-5 and TRBJ2-1; D is uncertain. CDR1 is MNHEY and CDR2 is SVGAGI in the germline V gene. The CDR3 length is 13 residues. V dropped 5 bases and J dropped 3 bases, with 8 bases sitting between them. The chain's CDR3 is CASSPHLYNEQFF. For the CDR3, the DNA is TGTGCCAGCAGTCCCCACCTCTACAATGAGCAGTTCTTC.

Only a few counts were recorded for this clonotype. V gene TRBV29-1 combines with J gene TRBJ1-2; unclear D gene. The CDR3 spans 15 residues. The ends were cut back, 6 bases at V and 0 bases at J, with 17 bases in the middle. Germline values: CDR1 SQVTM, CDR2 ANQGSEA. The CDR3: CSVGKLEVTNYGYTF. The CDR3 DNA sequence: TGCAGCGTCGGAAAGTTAGAGGTGACTAACTATGGCTACACCTTC.

The V call is TRBV24-1, the J call TRBJ2-5; a weak D match, TRBD2 (5 bases). Germline V lookup: CDR1 KGHDR, CDR2 SFDVKD. This CDR3 comprises 15 residues. Trimming stripped 3 bases from V and 5 bases from J, with 15 bases between. The CDR3 sequence is CATSDGGHFGETQYF. In DNA form, the CDR3 reads TGTGCCACCAGTGATGGCGGGCACTTTGGGGAGACCCAGTACTTC.

The chain employs TRBV5-1 and TRBJ2-2; possibly TRBD1 or TRBD2 for D (6 bases each). CDR1 SGHRS and CDR2 YFSETQ come from the germline V gene. This CDR3 comprises 16 residues. V lost 6 bases, J lost 2 bases, and 17 bases lay in between. In DNA, the CDR3 is TGCGCCAGCACCCGACCCGGGGGCGGAAACACCGGGGAGCTGTTTTTT. Its translation: CASTRPGGGNTGELFF.

The V gene is TRBV23-1, the J gene TRBJ2-1; 11 bases are shared with TRBD2. TRBV23-1 is marked as an open reading frame, function uncertain. Losses at the gene ends were 4 bases for V and 6 bases for J; bases not matched to a gene: 8. The CDR3 runs to 16 residues. CDR3 sequence reads: CASSPIAGGPSNEQFF. CDR3 DNA sequence: TGCGCCAGCAGTCCAATAGCGGGGGGGCCCTCCAATGAGCAGTTCTTC.

The CDR3 DNA is TGTGCCAGCAGCTTAGTCTTTTCTAGCAATGAGCAGTTCTTC. Its protein product is CASSLVFSSNEQFF. V is TRBV7-3 and J is TRBJ2-1, with unresolved D. V was pared by 2 bases and J by 6 bases, with 11 bases between. The CDR3 loop spans 14 amino acids. The germline V gene has CDR1 SGHTA and CDR2 FQGTGA.